This entry is about one TCR beta chain. At least ten counts were recorded for this clonotype. What this receptor recognizes is not known. No per-base quality is available; no much larger clone lies one base away. There are 16 amino acids in the CDR3, from cysteine to phenylalanine inclusive. The DNA shown is the 48-base CDR3, in frame from base 1. Germline trimming: 3 bases from V, 2 bases from J; junction bases outside gene matches: 6. These data originate in a study of T cells in Graves' hyperthyroidism and ophthalmopathy (dated by TCRdb to between 2018 and 2021). Context from the whole study: Peripheral blood was collected at initial diagnosis, before any treatment. To identify TCR V-J signatures that set the groups apart, the researchers used a discovery cohort of roughly 100 patients, made up of about 44 with Graves' ophthalmopathy and around 58 with stable Graves' hyperthyroidism. For training and testing, the approximately 92 patients in the discovery cohort were randomly divided in a 7:3 ratio. The study also compared thyroid tissue and blood T-cell repertoires from 6 or 7 Graves' hyperthyroidism patients. The paper reports TCR Vbeta CDR3 sequencing of fewer than 150 peripheral blood samples: some 44 ophthalmopathy, over 70 hyperthyroidism and approximately 17 progressor patients. After blood sampling, hyperthyroidism patients were treated with methimazole at a starting dose of 30 mg daily, and ophthalmopathy patients were treated with high-dose intravenous methylprednisolone. Prospective prediction of ophthalmopathy was tested in an independent validation cohort of 18 to 20 hyperthyroidism patients and some 17 patients who later progressed to ophthalmopathy.

General study outcomes and caveats: In cross-validation, a model built on a 13 V-J signature told ophthalmopathy apart from stable hyperthyroidism with over 85% sensitivity and approximately 84% specificity, and in testing the same model reached 80%/75%. During validation, the model predicted progression to ophthalmopathy a median of approximately 6.5 months ahead of onset, with approximately 71% sensitivity and 72.22% specificity. Most expanded thyroid clonotypes (frequency above 0.001) were also detected in blood, suggesting blood repertoires may reflect thyroid immune responses. Sample size was not statistically predetermined, and blinding of investigators to group allocation was not performed.

The TCR beta CDR3 regions were amplified from the RNA transcripts. For the first round of RT-PCR on the TCR CDR3, the HTBI primer set was used together with the Qiagen OneStep RT-PCR kit. Libraries were constructed in a second round of multiplex PCR, after which size selection and purification were performed. Paired-end sequencing of the libraries was performed with 100 bp reads on an Illumina HiSeq2000. The paper's processing steps were these. Raw data were processed with SOAPnuke, discarding reads with adapters, uncalled bases, mean Phred below 15, or no exact constant-primer or identifier match. COPE v1.2.5 was used to merge high-quality paired reads, and clonotypes were defined as unique nucleotide sequences. MiTCR v1.1 was used to align the clonotypes against IMGT TRBV, TRBD and TRBJ reference segments. The analysis was restricted to V-J combinations with a frequency above 0.0001, which together covered 99% to 99.2% of the repertoires. The TCS score was defined as F50 (clonal expansion) divided by E x V (chaos), with BLOSUM62-based TCRdist calculated between CDR3 peptides within each V-J. Welch's t-statistics and random forest reduced fewer than 550 V-J features to 13, which were used in a naive Bayes classifier (R e1071). TCRdb reworked the public reads: Q25 trimming with fastp, MiXCR clone assembly, productive beta chains retained. For every CDR3 protein sequence, its rows merge into one entry that carries the most common genes and DNA. The V and J calls follow TCRdb's processing rather than the paper's. The sample includes 360,000 or so distinct CDR3 sequences, with 15% to 20% observed a single time. The ten most abundant clones make up about 3.5% of the sample.

A patient counted as having stable Graves' hyperthyroidism if no progression to ophthalmopathy occurred over 18 months of follow-up. Hyperthyroidism patients were newly diagnosed, with disease duration under 2 months, and aged 18 to 65 years. Any patient with an uncontrolled infection, another autoimmune disease, pregnancy or lactation was excluded. Diagnoses were based on clinical symptoms, serum thyroxine and TRAb, thyroid ultrasound and orbital computed tomography. PBMCs were isolated from more than 8 ml of fresh peripheral blood by Ficoll-Paque density gradient centrifugation. Total RNA was extracted using Trizol reagent, and RNA quality was assessed on an Agilent 2100 Bioanalyzer.

Input material: blood. The chain is made from TRBV12-3 or TRBV12-4 and TRBJ2-3; 9 bases in between match TRBD2. The TCR comes from a woman between 18 and 29 years old with Graves' hyperthyroidism. The sequence in DNA is TGTGCCAGCAGTTTGAGGCGGGGGGGGAACACAGATACGCAGTATTTT. Its translation reads: CASSLRRGGNTDTQYF.